This section outlines one TCR beta chain sequence together with its context. Its antigen is not identified. This entry is derived from a study of radiotherapy plus CTLA-4 blockade in lung cancer. Germline V gives CDR1 MNHNY, CDR2 SVGAGI (reference sequence). CDR3 length equals 14 residues. The V end was cut by 3 bases, the J end by 3 bases, with 11 bases between. Broader study findings: Early blood T cell clone changes and increased post-radiation serum interferon-beta were reportedly the strongest response predictors. Subsequent to radiotherapy plus ipilimumab, tumor-derived TCR clones underwent expansion in blood.

Sequencing used immunoSEQ multiplex PCR; TCRdb keeps in-frame clones, though not all of them. Of around 77,000 clones detected, 70% to 80% appear once; the ten largest clones hold more than 9%. Patients in the study, people with chemo-refractory metastatic non-small-cell lung cancer, received focal radiation plus ipilimumab CTLA-4 blockade. V usage is TRBV6-6 and J usage is TRBJ1-2, with no clear D. The TCR originated in a human donor with non-small cell lung cancer whose response to radiotherapy plus ipilimumab could not be evaluated. The material sequenced was peripheral blood, taken from a patient treated with radiotherapy plus ipilimumab. The CDR3 here is CASSYEGGDYGYTF. The CDR3 nucleotides are TGTGCCAGCAGTTATGAGGGCGGTGACTATGGCTACACCTTC.